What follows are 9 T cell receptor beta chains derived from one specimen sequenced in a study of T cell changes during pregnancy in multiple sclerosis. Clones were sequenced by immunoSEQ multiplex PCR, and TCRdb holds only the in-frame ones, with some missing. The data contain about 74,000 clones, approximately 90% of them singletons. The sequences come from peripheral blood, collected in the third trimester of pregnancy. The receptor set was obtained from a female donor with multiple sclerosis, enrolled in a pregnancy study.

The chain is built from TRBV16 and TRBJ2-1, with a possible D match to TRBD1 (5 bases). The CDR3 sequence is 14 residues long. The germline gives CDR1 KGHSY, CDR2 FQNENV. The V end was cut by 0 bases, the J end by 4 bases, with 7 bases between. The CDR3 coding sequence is TGTGCCAGCAGCCAATCAGACAGATACAATGAGCAGTTCTTC. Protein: CASSQSDRYNEQFF.

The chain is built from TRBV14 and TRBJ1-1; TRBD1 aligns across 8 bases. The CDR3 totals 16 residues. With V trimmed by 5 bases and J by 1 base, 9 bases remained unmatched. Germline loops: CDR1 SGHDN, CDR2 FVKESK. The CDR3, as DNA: TGTGCCAGCAGCGGGGGACAGGTCCGGCGGAACACTGAAGCTTTCTTT. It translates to CASSGGQVRRNTEAFF.

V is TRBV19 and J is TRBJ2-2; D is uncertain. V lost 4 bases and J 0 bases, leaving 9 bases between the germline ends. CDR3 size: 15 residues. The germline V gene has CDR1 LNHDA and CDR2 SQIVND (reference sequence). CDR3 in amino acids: CASSTLSTNTGELFF. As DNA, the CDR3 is TGTGCCAGTAGTACGCTATCCACGAACACCGGGGAGCTGTTTTTT.

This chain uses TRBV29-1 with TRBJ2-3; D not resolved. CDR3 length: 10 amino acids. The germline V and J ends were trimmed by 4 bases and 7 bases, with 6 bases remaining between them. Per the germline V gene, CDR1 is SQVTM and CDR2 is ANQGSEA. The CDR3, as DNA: TGCAGCGTTGGAGGAAATACGCAGTATTTT. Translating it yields CSVGGNTQYF.

CDR3 sequence: CAWSGDRVHEQYF. CDR3 bases: TGTGCCTGGAGTGGGGACAGGGTGCACGAGCAGTACTTC. The gene calls are TRBV30 and TRBJ2-7, with 9 nucleotides matching TRBD1. V gave up 1 base and J gave up 5 bases; unmatched junction bases: 3. Germline V gives CDR1 GTSNPN, CDR2 SVGIG (reference sequence). The CDR3 spans 13 residues.

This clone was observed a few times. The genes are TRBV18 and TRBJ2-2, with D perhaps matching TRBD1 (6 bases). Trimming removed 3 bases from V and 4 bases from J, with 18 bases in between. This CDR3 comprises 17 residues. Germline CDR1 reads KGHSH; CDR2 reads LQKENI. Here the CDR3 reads CASSPTPRGIGTGELFF. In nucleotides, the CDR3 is TGTGCCAGCTCACCTACCCCCAGGGGTATAGGCACCGGGGAGCTGTTTTTT.

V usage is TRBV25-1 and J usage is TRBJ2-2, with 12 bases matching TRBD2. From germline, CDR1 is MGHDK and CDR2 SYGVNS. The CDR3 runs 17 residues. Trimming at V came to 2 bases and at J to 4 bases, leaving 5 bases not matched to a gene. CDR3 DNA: TGTGCCAGCAGTGAAGGGCTAGCGGGGGGGCCCACCGGGGAGCTGTTTTTT. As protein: CASSEGLAGGPTGELFF. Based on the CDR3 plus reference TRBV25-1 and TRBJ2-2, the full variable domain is EADIYQTPRYLVIGTGKKITLECSQTMGHDKMYWYQQDPGMELHLIHYSYGVNSTEKGDLSSESTVSRIRTEHFPLTLESARPSHTSQYLCASSEGLAGGPTGELFFGEGSRLTVL.

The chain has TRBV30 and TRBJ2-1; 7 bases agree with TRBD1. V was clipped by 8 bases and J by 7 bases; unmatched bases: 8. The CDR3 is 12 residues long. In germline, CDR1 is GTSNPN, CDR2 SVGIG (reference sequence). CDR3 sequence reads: CAANRGWNEQFF. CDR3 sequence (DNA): TGTGCCGCGAACAGGGGATGGAATGAGCAGTTCTTC.

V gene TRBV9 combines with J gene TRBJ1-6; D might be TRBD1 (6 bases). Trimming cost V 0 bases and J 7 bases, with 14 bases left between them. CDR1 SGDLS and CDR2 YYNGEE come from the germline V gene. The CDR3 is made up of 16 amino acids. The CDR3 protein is CASSVGGRGENSPLHF. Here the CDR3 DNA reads TGTGCCAGCAGCGTAGGGGGCAGGGGTGAGAATTCACCCCTCCACTTT.